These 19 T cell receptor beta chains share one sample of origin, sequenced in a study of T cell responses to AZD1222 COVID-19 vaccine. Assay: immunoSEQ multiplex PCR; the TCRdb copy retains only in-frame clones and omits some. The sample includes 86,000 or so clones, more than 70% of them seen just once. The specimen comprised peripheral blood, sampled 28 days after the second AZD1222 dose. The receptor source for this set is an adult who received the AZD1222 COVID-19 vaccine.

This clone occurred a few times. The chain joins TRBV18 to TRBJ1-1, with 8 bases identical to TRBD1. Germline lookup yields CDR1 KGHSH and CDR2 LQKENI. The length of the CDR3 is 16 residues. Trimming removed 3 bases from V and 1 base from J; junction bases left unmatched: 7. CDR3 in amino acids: CASSPVLTGGNTEAFF. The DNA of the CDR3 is TGTGCCAGCTCACCTGTATTAACAGGGGGGAACACTGAAGCTTTCTTT. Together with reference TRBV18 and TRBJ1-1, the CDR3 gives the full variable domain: NAGVMQNPRHLVRRRGQEARLRCSPMKGHSHVYWYRQLPEEGLKFMVYLQKENIIDESGMPKERFSAEFPKEGPSILRIQQVVRGDSAAYFCASSPVLTGGNTEAFFGQGTRLTVV.

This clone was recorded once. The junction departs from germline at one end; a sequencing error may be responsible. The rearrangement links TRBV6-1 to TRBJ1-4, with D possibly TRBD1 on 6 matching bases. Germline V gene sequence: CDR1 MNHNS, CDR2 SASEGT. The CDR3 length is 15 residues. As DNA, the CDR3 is TGTGCCAGCAGTGAACCAAACCTTAAAACAGGGAAGGTCTATTTT. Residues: CASSEPNLKTGKVYF.

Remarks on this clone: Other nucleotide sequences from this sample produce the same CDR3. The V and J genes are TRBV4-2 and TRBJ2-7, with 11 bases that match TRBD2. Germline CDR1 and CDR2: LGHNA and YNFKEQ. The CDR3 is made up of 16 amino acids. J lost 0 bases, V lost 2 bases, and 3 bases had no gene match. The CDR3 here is CASSQSGLAGSYEQYF. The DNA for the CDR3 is TGTGCCAGCAGCCAATCCGGACTAGCGGGCTCCTACGAGCAGTACTTC.

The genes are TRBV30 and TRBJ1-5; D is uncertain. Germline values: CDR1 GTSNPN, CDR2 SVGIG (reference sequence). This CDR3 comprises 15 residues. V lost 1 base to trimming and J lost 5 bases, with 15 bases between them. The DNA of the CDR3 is TGTGCCTGGAGTGGGGTAGGTGTCGGAGATCAGCCCCAGCATTTT. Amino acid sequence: CAWSGVGVGDQPQHF.

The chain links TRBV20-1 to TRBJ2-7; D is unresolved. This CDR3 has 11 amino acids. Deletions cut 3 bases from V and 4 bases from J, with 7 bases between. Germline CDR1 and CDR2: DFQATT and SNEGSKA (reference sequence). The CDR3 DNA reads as TGCAGTGCTAGTTCTAGATACGAGCAGTACTTC. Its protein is CSASSRYEQYF.

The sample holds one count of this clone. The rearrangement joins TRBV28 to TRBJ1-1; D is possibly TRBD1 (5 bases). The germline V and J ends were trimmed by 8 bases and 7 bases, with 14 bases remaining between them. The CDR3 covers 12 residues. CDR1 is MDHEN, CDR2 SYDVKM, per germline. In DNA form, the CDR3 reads TGTGCCAGCCGGGACCTTCTGTTTGAAGCTTTCTTT. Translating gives CASRDLLFEAFF.

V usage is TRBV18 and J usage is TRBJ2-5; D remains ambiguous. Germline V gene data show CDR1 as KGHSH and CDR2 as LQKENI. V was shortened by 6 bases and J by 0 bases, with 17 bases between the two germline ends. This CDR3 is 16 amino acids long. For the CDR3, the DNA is TGTGCCAGCTCCCCAAGGCTAACGGAAAACCAAGAGACCCAGTACTTC. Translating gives CASSPRLTENQETQYF.

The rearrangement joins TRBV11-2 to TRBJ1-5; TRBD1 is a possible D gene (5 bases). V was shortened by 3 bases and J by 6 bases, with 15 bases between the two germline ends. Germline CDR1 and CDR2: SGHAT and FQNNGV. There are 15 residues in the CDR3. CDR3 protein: CASSLGQGFGQPQHF. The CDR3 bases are TGTGCCAGCAGCTTGGGGCAGGGTTTCGGTCAGCCCCAGCATTTT.

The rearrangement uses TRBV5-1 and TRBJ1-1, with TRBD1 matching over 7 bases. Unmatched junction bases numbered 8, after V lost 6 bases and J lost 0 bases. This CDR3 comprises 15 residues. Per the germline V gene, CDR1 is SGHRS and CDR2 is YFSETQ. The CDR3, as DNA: TGCGCCAGCACGAAAGGGGGACAGATGAACACTGAAGCTTTCTTT. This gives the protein CASTKGGQMNTEAFF.

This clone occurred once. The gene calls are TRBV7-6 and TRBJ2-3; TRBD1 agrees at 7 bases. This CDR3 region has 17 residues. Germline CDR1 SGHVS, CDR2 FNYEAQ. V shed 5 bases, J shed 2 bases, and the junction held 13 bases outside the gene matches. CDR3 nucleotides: TGTGCCAGCAGCCACAAAGTGGACAGGCAAGACACAGATACGCAGTATTTT. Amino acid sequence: CASSHKVDRQDTDTQYF.

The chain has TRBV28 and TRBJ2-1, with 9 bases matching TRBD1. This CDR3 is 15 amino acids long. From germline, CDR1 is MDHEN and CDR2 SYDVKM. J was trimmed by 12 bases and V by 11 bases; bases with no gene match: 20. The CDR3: CASLTPGQGAPGQFF. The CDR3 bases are TGTGCCTCACTTACACCGGGACAGGGCGCGCCTGGGCAGTTCTTC.

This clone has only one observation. CDR3 sequence (DNA): TGTGCCAGCAGCGTAGAGGACAGGGTTCGAAGCCCCTATGGCTACACCTTC. This encodes CASSVEDRVRSPYGYTF. The chain has TRBV9 and TRBJ1-2, with 8 bases identical to TRBD1. This CDR3 contains 17 residues. Germline V gene lookup returns CDR1 SGDLS and CDR2 YYNGEE. V lost 0 bases and J lost 4; bases outside the gene matches: 11.

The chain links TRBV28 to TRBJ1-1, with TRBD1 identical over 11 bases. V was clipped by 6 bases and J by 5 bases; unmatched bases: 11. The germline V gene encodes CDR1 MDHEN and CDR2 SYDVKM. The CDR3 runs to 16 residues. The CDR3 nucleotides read TGTGCCAGCAGAAACCAGGTGGGGACAGGGGGTACTGAAGCTTTCTTT. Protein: CASRNQVGTGGTEAFF.

The CDR3 is CASSVGPGVNTEAFF. The CDR3 bases are TGTGCCAGCAGTGTGGGGCCAGGGGTGAACACTGAAGCTTTCTTT. The chain has TRBV2 and TRBJ1-1; perhaps TRBD1 as D (6 bases). The ends were cut back, 4 bases at V and 0 bases at J, with 12 bases in the middle. The CDR3 spans 15 residues. CDR1 and CDR2 from the germline V gene are SNHLY and FYNNEI.

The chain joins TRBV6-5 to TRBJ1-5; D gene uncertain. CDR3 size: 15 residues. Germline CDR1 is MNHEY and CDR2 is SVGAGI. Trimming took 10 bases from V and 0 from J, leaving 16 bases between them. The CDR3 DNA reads TGTGCCACCATTTTAAATCCCACTAGCAATCAGCCCCAGCATTTT. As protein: CATILNPTSNQPQHF.

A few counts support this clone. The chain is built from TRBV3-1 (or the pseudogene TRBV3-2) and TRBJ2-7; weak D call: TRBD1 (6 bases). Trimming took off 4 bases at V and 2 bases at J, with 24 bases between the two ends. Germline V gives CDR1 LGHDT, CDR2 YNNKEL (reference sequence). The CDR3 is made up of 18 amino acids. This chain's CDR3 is CASSPRPPGQTSAYEQYF. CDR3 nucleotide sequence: TGTGCCAGCAGCCCCCGGCCTCCCGGACAGACGTCTGCCTACGAGCAGTACTTC.

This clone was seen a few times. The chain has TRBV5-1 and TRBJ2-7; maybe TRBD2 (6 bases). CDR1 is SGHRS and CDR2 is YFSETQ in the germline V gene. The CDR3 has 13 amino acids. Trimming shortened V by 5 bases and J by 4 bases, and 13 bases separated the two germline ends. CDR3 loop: CASSPSEGYEQYF. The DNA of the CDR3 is TGCGCCAGCAGTCCTAGCGAGGGATACGAGCAGTACTTC.

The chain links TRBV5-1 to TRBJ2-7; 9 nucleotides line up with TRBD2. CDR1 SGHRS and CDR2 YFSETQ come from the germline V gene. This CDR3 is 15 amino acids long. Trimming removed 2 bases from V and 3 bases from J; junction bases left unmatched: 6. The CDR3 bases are TGCGCCAGCAGCTTAAGGCTAGCGGGAAACTACGAGCAGTACTTC. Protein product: CASSLRLAGNYEQYF.

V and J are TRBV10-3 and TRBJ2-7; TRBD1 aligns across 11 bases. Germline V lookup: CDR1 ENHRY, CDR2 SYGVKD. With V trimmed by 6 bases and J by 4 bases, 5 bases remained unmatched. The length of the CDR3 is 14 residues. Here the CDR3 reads CAISEGQGEYEQYF. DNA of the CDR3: TGTGCCATCAGCGAGGGACAGGGGGAGTACGAGCAGTACTTC.